This entry lists 21 T cell receptor beta chains sequenced from one sample in a study of cytomegalovirus exposure and HLA in healthy donors. 13 Jbeta primers and 60 Vbeta primers were used for the PCR. This table comes from immunoSEQ multiplex PCR, and its TCRdb copy is limited to in-frame clones, with some not included. The sample has 85,000 to 120,000 clones, roughly 80% seen once. The sequencing input was PBMCs. The receptors derive from a man aged 35-49 years in good health and CMV-seronegative.

The chain joins TRBV5-1 to TRBJ2-1, with TRBD1 identical over 10 bases. Losses at the gene ends were 2 bases for V and 7 bases for J; bases not matched to a gene: 9. The germline gives CDR1 SGHRS, CDR2 YFSETQ. CDR3 length: 16 amino acids. This chain's CDR3 is CASSFRTGGLGNEQFF. CDR3 sequence (DNA): TGCGCCAGCAGCTTCAGGACAGGGGGATTAGGGAATGAGCAGTTCTTC.

In DNA, the CDR3 is TGTGCCACCCAGGACAGGGTCAATGAGCAGTTCTTC. Amino acid sequence: CATQDRVNEQFF. This chain joins TRBV2 and TRBJ2-1; 8 bases fit TRBD1. Trimming removed 10 bases from V and 6 bases from J; junction bases left unmatched: 5. The CDR3 spans 12 residues. Per germline, CDR1 SNHLY and CDR2 FYNNEI. The complete variable domain, with remaining parts taken from reference TRBV2 and TRBJ2-1, reads EPEVTQTPSHQVTQMGQEVILRCVPISNHLYFYWYRQILGQKVEFLVSFYNNEISEKSEIFDDQFSVERPDGSNFTLKIRSTKLEDSAMYFCATQDRVNEQFFGPGTRLTVL.

V usage is TRBV5-8 and J usage is TRBJ2-1; possibly TRBD1 for D (6 bases). The germline V and J ends were trimmed by 4 bases and 0 bases, with 14 bases remaining between them. The V gene's germline CDR1 is SGHTS and CDR2 YDEGEE. This CDR3 spans 16 amino acids. The DNA for the CDR3 is TGTGCCAGCAGCGGGGGACACCTGAGCTCCTACAATGAGCAGTTCTTC. Translation: CASSGGHLSSYNEQFF. Looking up the rest from reference TRBV5-8 and TRBJ2-1 gives the full variable domain: EAGVTQSPTHLIKTRGQQATLRCSPISGHTSVYWYQQALGLGLQFLLWYDEGEERNRGNFPPRFSGRQFPNYSSELNVNALELEDSALYLCASSGGHLSSYNEQFFGPGTRLTVL.

The V gene is TRBV7-2, the J gene TRBJ2-1, with D perhaps matching TRBD1 (5 bases). The CDR3 has 14 amino acids. CDR1 is SGHTA, CDR2 FQGNSA, per germline. Deletions cut 0 bases from V and 9 bases from J, with 12 bases between. The CDR3 DNA follows: TGTGCCAGCAGCTTAGCGACAGTTGTGGGTGAGCAGTTCTTC. This sequence encodes CASSLATVVGEQFF.

The V and J genes are TRBV2 and TRBJ2-3; TRBD1 aligns across 7 bases. Germline CDR1 and CDR2: SNHLY and FYNNEI. The CDR3 has 12 amino acids. Unmatched junction bases numbered 3, after V lost 5 bases and J lost 7 bases. The CDR3 spells CASSQQGHTQYF. CDR3 bases: TGTGCCAGCAGTCAACAGGGGCATACGCAGTATTTT.

The chain joins TRBV7-2 to TRBJ2-1, with TRBD1 as a possible D gene (6 bases). The CDR3 is made up of 13 amino acids. V lost 5 bases and J lost 4, with 9 bases in between. CDR1 and CDR2 from the germline V gene are SGHTA and FQGNSA. In DNA, the CDR3 is TGTGCCAGCAGCCCCGGGACATACAATGAGCAGTTCTTC. Protein: CASSPGTYNEQFF.

This clone has just a few counts. CDR3 bases: TGTGCCAGCAGAGAGGGATACTCCTCCTACACCTTC. It specifies CASREGYSSYTF. This rearrangement joins TRBV6-5 to TRBJ1-2; D uncertain. CDR3 length: 12 amino acids. Trimming shortened V by 6 bases and J by 10 bases, and 15 bases separated the two germline ends. The germline V gene has CDR1 MNHEY and CDR2 SVGAGI.

This clone was observed a handful of times. The chain links TRBV19 to TRBJ2-7, with 7 bases lining up with TRBD2. The V and J ends lost 7 bases and 0 bases, in that order; junction bases with no gene match: 3. The CDR3 consists of 13 residues. Germline V gives CDR1 LNHDA, CDR2 SQIVND (reference sequence). CDR3 amino acids: CASTPGGSYEQYF. Here the CDR3 DNA reads TGTGCCAGTACCCCGGGAGGCTCCTACGAGCAGTACTTC.

The chain uses TRBV13 and TRBJ1-6, with D possibly being TRBD1 (5 bases). CDR3 size: 14 residues. V was trimmed by 4 bases and J by 5 bases, leaving 9 bases between them. Germline lookup yields CDR1 PRHDT and CDR2 FYEKMQ (reference sequence). The CDR3 bases are TGTGCCAGCAGCTCAACAGGACATAATTCACCCCTCCACTTT. The encoded protein is CASSSTGHNSPLHF. The variable domain in full, with the rest retrieved from reference TRBV13 and TRBJ1-6, is AAGVIQSPRHLIKEKRETATLKCYPIPRHDTVYWYQQGPGQDPQFLISFYEKMQSDKGSIPDRFSAQQFSDYHSELNMSSLELGDSALYFCASSSTGHNSPLHFGNGTRLTVT.

This clone appeared a few times. The chain uses TRBV5-4 and TRBJ2-5, with 9 bases aligning to TRBD2. The CDR3 contains 15 residues. The ends lost 0 bases at V and 5 bases at J; junction bases unmatched: 5. Germline V lookup: CDR1 SGHNT, CDR2 YYREEE (reference sequence). In DNA, the CDR3 is TGTGCCAGCAGCTTGGTACTGCGGGGGGGGGAGACCCAGTACTTC. Translating it yields CASSLVLRGGETQYF.

This clone was seen a single time. The chain combines TRBV19 with TRBJ1-2; TRBD1 might be the D (5 bases). Germline V gene data show CDR1 as LNHDA and CDR2 as SQIVND (reference sequence). This CDR3 region has 17 residues. Trimming left V 8 bases short and J 6 bases short, with 28 bases between. CDR3 protein: CASHEVGDRGLINGYTF. The CDR3 DNA is TGTGCCAGTCATGAAGTTGGGGATAGGGGCCTCATAAATGGCTACACCTTC.

The gene calls are TRBV6-6 and TRBJ2-3, with D maybe TRBD2 (6 bases). V lost 6 bases and J lost 4, with 20 bases in between. Germline-derived CDR1 and CDR2 are MNHNY and SVGAGI (reference sequence). This CDR3 is built from 16 residues. The CDR3 protein is CASSPRGAIGPDTQYF. In DNA, the CDR3 is TGTGCCAGCAGCCCCCGCGGGGCAATCGGGCCAGATACGCAGTATTTT.

The chain has TRBV10-1 and TRBJ1-1; D gene uncertain. Deletions cut 4 bases from V and 1 base from J, with 7 bases between. The germline CDR1 and CDR2 sequences are WNHNN and SYGVQD (reference sequence). The CDR3 loop spans 13 amino acids. CDR3 DNA: TGCGCCAGCAGTGTAGGGAGGAACACTGAAGCTTTCTTT. It yields the protein CASSVGRNTEAFF.

This chain connects TRBV4-1 to TRBJ2-7; TRBD1 matches at 7 bases. The V gene end was trimmed by 3 bases and the J gene end by 0 bases; junction bases not matched to a gene: 8. CDR3 length: 16 amino acids. Germline CDR1 reads MGHRA; CDR2 reads YSYEKL. The CDR3 here is CASSQDLGDSSYEQYF. The CDR3 DNA sequence: TGCGCCAGCAGCCAGGATCTGGGGGACAGCTCCTACGAGCAGTACTTC.

This chain uses TRBV19 with TRBJ2-7; 9 bases fit TRBD1. The ends lost 6 bases at V and 3 bases at J; junction bases unmatched: 3. Per the germline V gene, CDR1 is LNHDA and CDR2 is SQIVND (reference sequence). The CDR3 is made up of 13 amino acids. CDR3 sequence reads: CASRSTGGYEQYF. CDR3 DNA sequence: TGTGCCAGTAGATCGACAGGGGGCTACGAGCAGTACTTC.

The chain employs TRBV5-1 and TRBJ1-2; D remains unclear. Germline CDR1 and CDR2: SGHRS and YFSETQ. CDR3 length: 13 amino acids. V dropped 1 base and J dropped 8 bases, with 12 bases sitting between them. The CDR3 spells CASSLTGAGGYTF. The CDR3 coding sequence is TGCGCCAGCAGCTTGACCGGCGCCGGGGGCTACACCTTC.

The V call is TRBV9, the J call TRBJ2-3, with 8 bases matching TRBD1. The CDR3 extends over 15 amino acids. V lost 3 bases to trimming and J lost 4 bases; unmatched junction nucleotides: 7. Germline V CDR1 and CDR2: SGDLS, YYNGEE. The CDR3 region has the DNA TGTGCCAGCAGCGAGCAGGGGGCTCACCCAGATACGCAGTATTTT. Its protein is CASSEQGAHPDTQYF.

The V gene is TRBV4-2, the J gene TRBJ1-5, with 11 nucleotides matching TRBD1. This CDR3 is 17 amino acids long. J was trimmed by 2 bases and V by 1 base; bases with no gene match: 4. Per the germline V gene, CDR1 is LGHNA and CDR2 is YNFKEQ. Written as DNA, the CDR3 is TGTGCCAGCAGCCAAGCAGGGACAGGGGGAGGCAATCAGCCCCAGCATTTT. Translation: CASSQAGTGGGNQPQHF.

CDR3: CASSAAEEGVMSGYTF. CDR3 sequence (DNA): TGTGCCAGCAGTGCGGCAGAGGAAGGAGTGATGAGTGGCTACACCTTC. This chain links TRBV6-1 with TRBJ1-2; no firm D call. With 4 bases removed from V and 7 bases from J, the gap between germline ends came to 22 bases. CDR1 MNHNS and CDR2 SASEGT come from the germline V gene. The CDR3 length is 16 residues.

This clone was detected a few times. The rearrangement uses TRBV2 and TRBJ1-4; 7 positions match TRBD1. This CDR3 has 15 residues. Germline trimming cut 5 bases from V and 2 bases from J; bases unmatched to any gene: 5. The germline gives CDR1 SNHLY, CDR2 FYNNEI. The CDR3 bases are TGTGCCAGCAGTAATGGGGGACAGACTAATGAAAAACTGTTTTTT. Amino acids: CASSNGGQTNEKLFF.

V gene TRBV11-2 combines with J gene TRBJ1-4, with D possibly matching TRBD1 (6 bases). The germline gives CDR1 SGHAT, CDR2 FQNNGV. V lost 5 bases, J lost 6 bases, and 10 bases lay in between. This CDR3 contains 13 residues. The CDR3: CASSPNRDEKLFF. The CDR3 coding sequence is TGTGCCAGCAGCCCCAACAGGGATGAAAAACTGTTTTTT.